Below, 7 T cell receptor beta chains from the same sample are listed, as sequenced in a study of CXCR3-negative and CXCR3-positive naive CD8 T cells. No antigen has been assigned to these receptors. General observations from the study: CXCR3-positive naive cells carried more hydrophobic TRB CDR3s than CXCR3-negative ones.

TRB cDNA libraries were made by UMI-labeled 5' RACE. TCRdb reprocessed the 5' RACE reads, with one entry per CDR3 protein and no DNA. The sample has 55,000 to 70,000 distinct CDR3 sequences, and its top ten clones hold about 0.71%. The specimen sequenced was naive CXCR3+ CD8+ T cells from blood. The subset denotes: CD45RO-CCR7+CD27+CD95- naive CD8+ T cells expressing CXCR3 (TNR3+). The source is a human donor in good health. Some clones in this sample may be carry-over from other donors' samples.

This chain joins TRBV20-1 and TRBJ2-5; TCRdb designates TRBD1, a call that cannot be tested without DNA. The CDR3 sequence is 14 residues long. The germline V gene encodes CDR1 DFQATT and CDR2 SNEGSKA (reference sequence). The CDR3 protein is CSARNRQGERTQYF.

V gene TRBV6-2 or TRBV6-3 combines with J gene TRBJ1-1; TCRdb's D gene call, TRBD1, goes unchecked for lack of DNA. CDR1 MNHEY and CDR2 SVGEGT come from the germline V gene. The length of the CDR3 is 14 residues. CDR3 sequence: CASSAGGGNTEAFF.

This rearrangement joins TRBV6-5 to TRBJ2-2. Germline values: CDR1 MNHEY, CDR2 SVGAGI. The CDR3 contains 12 residues. Here the CDR3 reads CASSGYTGELFF.

The chain uses TRBV29-1 and TRBJ2-2; lacking DNA, the TRBD1 call made by TCRdb goes unchecked. The CDR3 length is 12 residues. Per the germline V gene, CDR1 is SQVTM and CDR2 is ANQGSEA. The CDR3 reads CSGAGQSGELFF.

J is TRBJ2-6 and V is TRBV12-5; TCRdb designates TRBD1, a call that cannot be tested without DNA. The CDR3 has 21 residues. Germline V lookup: CDR1 LGHNT, CDR2 FRNRAP. This CDR3 is CASGLVVGWDSPIPGANVLTF.

The chain combines TRBV29-1 with TRBJ2-7; TCRdb names TRBD2, which stays unverified in the absence of DNA. Germline V lookup: CDR1 SQVTM, CDR2 ANQGSEA. The CDR3 spans 13 residues. The CDR3: CSVDGGTAYEQYF.

The rearrangement uses TRBV4-3 and TRBJ2-7. The CDR3 covers 13 residues. CDR1 LGHNA and CDR2 YSLEER come from the germline V gene. This chain's CDR3 is CASGLWISYEQYF.